This T cell receptor (beta chain) came from a study of T cell repertoires in cytomegalovirus infection. Across the study: CMV infection and matching HLA type were both indicated by public TCR beta signatures. Study results and caveats: In two of eight donors, the top clonotype was HLA-C-restricted CMV-specific. People with CMV and the relevant HLA were identified by cumulative public TCR beta family frequency.

Germline CDR1 is MGHRA and CDR2 is YSYEKL. CDR3 length equals 14 residues. Trimming removed 1 base from V and 3 bases from J, with 7 bases in between. TCRdb processed the reads anew with MiXCR; each CDR3 protein has one entry. The sample lists more than 300,000 distinct CDR3 sequences; nearly 35% were seen once. Remarks on this clonotype: Antigen specificity is unknown.

Sample: cultured PBMCs, taken from culture after CMV antigen stimulation. This chain joins TRBV4-1 and TRBJ2-1, with D unresolved. This receptor was identified in a human donor in good health (CMV status not recorded). Some clones in this sample may be carry-over from other donors' samples. The CDR3 bases are TGCGCCAGCAGCCAAGCCTCCGGCTACAATGAGCAGTTCTTC. Amino acid sequence: CASSQASGYNEQFF.